The 12 T cell receptor beta chains in this list originate from one sample, sequenced in a study of blood T cells in healthy people across ages. The second PCR ran about 6 to 12 cycles with a sample-barcoded 5' primer and J-beta primers. One entry per CDR3 protein, called by TCRdb with MiXCR from the 5' RACE reads. The sample shows about 750,000 distinct CDR3 sequences, 50% to 65% of them seen only once. The sequencing input was blood. All receptors derive from a man older than 75 in good health.

Notes on this clonotype: A much bigger clone sits one base away, suggesting this may be a read error. The chain recombines TRBV11-2 with TRBJ2-6; perhaps TRBD2 as D (6 bases). The CDR3 sequence is 16 residues long. Germline V gene data show CDR1 as SGHAT and CDR2 as FQNNGV. Here the CDR3 DNA reads TGTGCCAGCACCCGGGCGGGGAACTCTGGGGCCAGCGTCCTGACTTTC. Translation gives CASTRAGNSGASVLTF. Complete variable domain (other parts from reference TRBV11-2 and TRBJ2-6): EAGVAQSPRYKIIEKRQSVAFWCNPISGHATLYWYQQILGQGPKLLIQFQNNGVVDDSQLPKDRFSAERLKGVDSTLKIQPAKLEDSAVYLCASTRAGNSGASVLTFGAGSRLTVL.

The V and J genes are TRBV20-1 and TRBJ2-7, with D perhaps matching TRBD2 (5 bases). CDR3 length: 12 amino acids. V was trimmed by 5 bases and J by 0 bases, leaving 8 bases between them. The germline V gene encodes CDR1 DFQATT and CDR2 SNEGSKA (reference sequence). This chain's CDR3 is CSAERGSYEQYF. Written as DNA, the CDR3 is TGCAGTGCTGAACGGGGCTCCTACGAGCAGTACTTC.

This chain uses TRBV7-9 with TRBJ2-7; D possibly corresponds to TRBD1 (6 bases). Trimming removed 6 bases from V and 6 bases from J, with 12 bases in between. The CDR3 has 12 amino acids. The germline V gene encodes CDR1 SEHNR and CDR2 FQNEAQ (reference sequence). CDR3 sequence (DNA): TGTGCCAGCAGGAGTCTAGGGGGCGAGCAGTACTTC. Translating it yields CASRSLGGEQYF.

The gene calls are TRBV20-1 and TRBJ1-1, with D maybe TRBD1 (5 bases). The CDR3 extends over 14 amino acids. Trimming pared 1 base from V and 0 bases from J, leaving 9 bases between. Germline CDR1 is DFQATT and CDR2 is SNEGSKA (reference sequence). The CDR3 here is CSARGQGMNTEAFF. DNA for the CDR3: TGCAGTGCTAGAGGTCAGGGTATGAACACTGAAGCTTTCTTT.

V usage is TRBV7-9 and J usage is TRBJ1-4, with 7 bases fitting TRBD1. The CDR3 spans 15 residues. From germline, CDR1 is SEHNR and CDR2 FQNEAQ (reference sequence). V lost 6 bases to trimming and J lost 1 base; unmatched junction nucleotides: 5. The CDR3 DNA is TGTGCCAGCAGACCTTGGACAGGAACTAATGAAAAACTGTTTTTT. This sequence encodes CASRPWTGTNEKLFF.

A word on this clonotype: At one end the junction does not follow the germline gene, possibly because of a read error. This sequence joins TRBV19 and TRBJ2-1; no clear D gene. This CDR3 has 12 amino acids. The germline gives CDR1 LNHDA, CDR2 SQIVND (reference sequence). The chain's CDR3 is CASGIAHSLQFF. The CDR3, as DNA: TGTGCCAGTGGTATAGCTCACTCCCTGCAGTTCTTC.

The chain is built from TRBV7-9 and TRBJ2-3, with D possibly being TRBD2 (6 bases). The CDR3 contains 18 residues. Trimming removed 5 bases from V and 1 base from J, with 22 bases in between. CDR1 is SEHNR and CDR2 is FQNEAQ in the germline V gene (reference sequence). The CDR3 is CASSLSRVVGGGTDTQYF. CDR3 DNA: TGTGCCAGCAGCCTCTCGCGCGTAGTGGGAGGAGGCACAGATACGCAGTATTTT.

This rearrangement joins TRBV12-3 or TRBV12-4 to TRBJ1-5; possible D gene TRBD1, 6 bases. Trimming stripped 5 bases from V and 8 bases from J, with 13 bases between. This CDR3 has 13 amino acids. The CDR3 spells CASSRDNLEPQHF. Here the CDR3 DNA reads TGTGCCAGCAGTCGGGACAATCTAGAGCCCCAGCATTTT.

This clonotype was counted once. The chain combines TRBV19 with TRBJ1-3; D is undetermined. The CDR3 runs 15 residues. Trimming stripped 3 bases from V and 0 bases from J, with 9 bases between. CDR1 is LNHDA, CDR2 SQIVND, per germline (reference sequence). CDR3 protein: CASSIIDHSGNTIYF. CDR3 DNA: TGTGCCAGTAGTATCATCGACCACTCTGGAAACACCATATATTTT.

This clonotype was counted only a few times. The CDR3 sequence: CASSAGLLGYEQYF. CDR3 sequence (DNA): TGTGCCAGCAGCGCCGGTCTGCTGGGCTACGAGCAGTACTTC. This chain links TRBV9 with TRBJ2-7; no reliable D call. The germline V gene encodes CDR1 SGDLS and CDR2 YYNGEE. Trimming stripped 3 bases from V and 3 bases from J, with 13 bases between. The CDR3 totals 14 residues. Using reference TRBV9 and TRBJ2-7 for the parts outside the CDR3, the full variable domain is DSGVTQTPKHLITATGQRVTLRCSPRSGDLSVYWYQQSLDQGLQFLIQYYNGEERAKGNILERFSAQQFPDLHSELNLSSLELGDSALYFCASSAGLLGYEQYFGPGTRLTVT.

The genes are TRBV6-1 and TRBJ2-2, with a possible D match to TRBD1 (6 bases). Germline V gives CDR1 MNHNS, CDR2 SASEGT. Trimming shortened V by 5 bases and J by 5 bases, and 21 bases separated the two germline ends. This CDR3 comprises 17 residues. The CDR3 nucleotides read TGTGCCAGCAGTACCCGTCAAGATTCAACAGGGACCGGGGAGCTGTTTTTT. Amino acids: CASSTRQDSTGTGELFF.

This clonotype occurred a few times. This chain connects TRBV9 to TRBJ2-5; D gene ambiguous. In germline, CDR1 is SGDLS, CDR2 YYNGEE. Trimming took 0 bases from V and 4 from J, leaving 10 bases between them. The length of the CDR3 is 14 residues. The CDR3 coding sequence is TGTGCCAGCAGCGTAGGTGGCGTACGAGAGACCCAGTACTTC. It is translated as CASSVGGVRETQYF.